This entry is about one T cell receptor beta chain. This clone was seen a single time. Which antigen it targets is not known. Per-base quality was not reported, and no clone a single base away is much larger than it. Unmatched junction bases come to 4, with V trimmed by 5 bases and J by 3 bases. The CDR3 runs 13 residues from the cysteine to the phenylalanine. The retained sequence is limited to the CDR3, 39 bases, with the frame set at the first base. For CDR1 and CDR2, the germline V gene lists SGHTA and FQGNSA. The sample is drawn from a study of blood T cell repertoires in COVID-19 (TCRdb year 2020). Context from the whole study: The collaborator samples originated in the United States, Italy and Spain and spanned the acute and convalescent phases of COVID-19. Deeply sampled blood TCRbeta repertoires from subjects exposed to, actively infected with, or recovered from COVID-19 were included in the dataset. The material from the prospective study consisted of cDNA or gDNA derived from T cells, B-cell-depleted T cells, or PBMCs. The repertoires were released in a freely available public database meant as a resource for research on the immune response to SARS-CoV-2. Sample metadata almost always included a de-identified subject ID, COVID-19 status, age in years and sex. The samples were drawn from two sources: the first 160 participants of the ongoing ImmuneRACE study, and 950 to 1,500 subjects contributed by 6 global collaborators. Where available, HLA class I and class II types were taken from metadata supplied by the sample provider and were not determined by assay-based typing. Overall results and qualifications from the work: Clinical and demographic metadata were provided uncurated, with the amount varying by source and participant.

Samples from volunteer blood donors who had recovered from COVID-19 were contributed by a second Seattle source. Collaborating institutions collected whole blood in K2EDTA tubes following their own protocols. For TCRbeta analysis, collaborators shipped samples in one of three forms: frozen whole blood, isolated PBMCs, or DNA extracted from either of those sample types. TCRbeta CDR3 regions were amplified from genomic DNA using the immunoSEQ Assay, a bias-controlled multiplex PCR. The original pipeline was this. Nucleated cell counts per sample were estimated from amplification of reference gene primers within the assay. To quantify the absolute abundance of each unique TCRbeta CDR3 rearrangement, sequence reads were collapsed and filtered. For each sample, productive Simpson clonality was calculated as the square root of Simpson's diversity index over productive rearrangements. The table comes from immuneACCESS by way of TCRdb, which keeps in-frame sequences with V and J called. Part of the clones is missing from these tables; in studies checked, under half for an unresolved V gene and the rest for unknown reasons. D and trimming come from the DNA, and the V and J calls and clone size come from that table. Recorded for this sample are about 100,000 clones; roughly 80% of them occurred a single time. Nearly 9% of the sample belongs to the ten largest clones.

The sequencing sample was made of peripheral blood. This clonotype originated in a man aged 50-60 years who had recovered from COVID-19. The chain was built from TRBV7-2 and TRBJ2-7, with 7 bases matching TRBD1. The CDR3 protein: CASSTRDSYEQYF. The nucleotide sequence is TGTGCCAGCAGCACCCGGGACAGCTACGAGCAGTACTTC.